This T cell receptor beta chain originates from a study of cytomegalovirus exposure and HLA in healthy donors. Sequencing used immunoSEQ multiplex PCR; TCRdb keeps in-frame clones, though not all of them. The top ten clones hold 1.5% to 2% of a sample with about 130,000 clones, roughly 95% of them seen once. The clonotype originates from a young man in good health and CMV-seronegative. Sequenced material: PBMCs.

The CDR3 reads CASSLVRSLGNQPQHF. Written as DNA, the CDR3 is TGTGCCAGCAGTTTGGTTCGGAGCTTGGGCAATCAGCCCCAGCATTTT. The V call is TRBV28, the J call TRBJ1-5; D is ambiguous. Germline CDR1 is MDHEN and CDR2 is SYDVKM. This CDR3 has 16 residues. The ends were cut back, 3 bases at V and 2 bases at J, with 14 bases in the middle.